This TCR beta chain is from a study of response to subunit inactivated influenza vaccine. In this sample, this clonotype turned up a few times. TCRdb reanalysed the RT-PCR reads using MiXCR and keeps one entry per CDR3 protein. The sample consists of 650,000 to 800,000 distinct CDR3 sequences, approximately 17% of them appearing once. The receptor's source is a man between 50 and 59 years old who received an inactivated influenza vaccine. Here the sequenced sample was PBMCs from blood, taken around 5 days after vaccination.

DNA of the CDR3: TGTGCCAGTCAGGGTAATAGCGGGAGGGAGGACGAGCAGTACTTC. It codes for CASQGNSGREDEQYF. The V and J genes are TRBV4-2 and TRBJ2-7, with 11 bases that match TRBD2. Trimming cost V 9 bases and J 5 bases; bases outside gene matches: 12. CDR3 size: 15 residues. In germline, CDR1 is LGHNA, CDR2 YNFKEQ.